This entry lists 8 T cell receptor beta chains sequenced from one sample in a study of cytomegalovirus exposure and HLA in healthy donors. Repertoires were generated with immunoSEQ multiplex PCR, while TCRdb's copy carries only in-frame clones and drops some. This sample yields about 73,000 clones, of which about 90% are seen a single time; approximately 4.2% belongs to the top ten. The sample consisted of PBMCs. These receptors originate from a woman aged 18 to 35 in good health and CMV-seropositive.

This chain connects TRBV7-9 to TRBJ2-2; TRBD1 matches at 9 bases. Per germline, CDR1 SEHNR and CDR2 FQNEAQ (reference sequence). CDR3 length: 14 residues. After removal of 10 bases from V and 1 base from J, the junction contained 4 bases not matched to a gene. In DNA, the CDR3 is TGTGCCAATCGGGACAGGGAGAACACCGGGGAGCTGTTTTTT. It encodes CANRDRENTGELFF.

The rearrangement uses TRBV30 and TRBJ2-7; 9 positions match TRBD2. The V segment lost 0 bases and the J segment 1 base; nucleotides outside the gene matches: 7. The CDR3 contains 16 residues. In germline, CDR1 is GTSNPN, CDR2 SVGIG (reference sequence). CDR3 residues: CAWSVGSGLASYEQYF. For the CDR3, the DNA is TGTGCCTGGAGTGTTGGGTCGGGACTAGCATCCTACGAGCAGTACTTC.

V gene TRBV5-1 combines with J gene TRBJ2-7, with 7 bases matching TRBD2. Germline assignment: CDR1 SGHRS and CDR2 YFSETQ. The length of the CDR3 is 14 residues. Unmatched junction bases numbered 10, after V lost 4 bases and J lost 6 bases. The CDR3 protein is CASSQNPGGREQYF. In DNA form, the CDR3 reads TGCGCCAGCAGCCAAAATCCGGGGGGTCGCGAGCAGTACTTC.

This chain joins TRBV30 and TRBJ2-5, with 7 bases fitting TRBD2. After removal of 2 bases from V and 2 bases from J, the junction contained 8 bases not matched to a gene. The CDR3 is 15 amino acids. Germline assignment: CDR1 GTSNPN and CDR2 SVGIG (reference sequence). The CDR3 protein is CAWSTLWGGQETQYF. CDR3 nucleotide sequence: TGTGCCTGGAGTACCCTTTGGGGGGGGCAAGAGACCCAGTACTTC.

The rearrangement joins TRBV2 to TRBJ1-5; D remains unclear. The CDR3 covers 15 residues. The V end was cut by 4 bases, the J end by 0 bases, with 10 bases between. Germline assignment: CDR1 SNHLY and CDR2 FYNNEI. Here the CDR3 DNA reads TGTGCCAGCAGTGCGACAACTCTTAGCAATCAGCCCCAGCATTTT. This sequence encodes CASSATTLSNQPQHF.

The V call is TRBV27, the J call TRBJ2-5; D may be TRBD2 (5 bases). From germline, CDR1 is MNHEY and CDR2 SMNVEV (reference sequence). The CDR3 is 16 residues long. V lost 5 bases and J lost 1, with 17 bases in between. The CDR3 DNA reads as TGTGCCAGCAGTCCCCGACTATCCACTTCCCAAGAGACCCAGTACTTC. Protein sequence: CASSPRLSTSQETQYF.

This CDR3 reads CASTLLYEQYF. In nucleotides, the CDR3 is TGTGCCAGTACTCTACTCTACGAGCAGTACTTC. The rearrangement uses TRBV6-1 and TRBJ2-7; D gene unclear. The germline CDR1 and CDR2 sequences are MNHNS and SASEGT. The CDR3 spans 11 residues. V lost 9 bases and J 3 bases, leaving 9 bases between the germline ends.

The CDR3 region is CASSVGSGRGTDTQYF. The CDR3 bases are TGTGCCAGCAGCGTAGGGAGCGGGAGAGGGACAGATACGCAGTATTTT. The chain links TRBV9 to TRBJ2-3; TRBD2 aligns across 8 bases. J lost 3 bases, V lost 0 bases, and 6 bases had no gene match. The CDR3 has 16 amino acids. Germline values: CDR1 SGDLS, CDR2 YYNGEE. The full variable domain, its missing parts supplied by reference TRBV9 and TRBJ2-3, is DSGVTQTPKHLITATGQRVTLRCSPRSGDLSVYWYQQSLDQGLQFLIQYYNGEERAKGNILERFSAQQFPDLHSELNLSSLELGDSALYFCASSVGSGRGTDTQYFGPGTRLTVL.